This T cell receptor beta chain was recorded in a study of OX40 agonist ivuxolimab in advanced cancers. Whole-study context: Every 2 weeks, patients received ivuxolimab intravenously, dosed at 0.01 to 10 mg/kg. Prior therapy, whether anti-PD-1, anti-PD-L1 or anti-CTLA-4, was allowed, and about 40% had some.

J was trimmed by 3 bases and V by 3 bases; bases with no gene match: 5. The CDR3 runs to 15 residues. CDR1 is SGDLS and CDR2 is YYNGEE in the germline V gene. Assay: immunoSEQ multiplex PCR; the TCRdb copy retains only in-frame clones and omits some. Of 84,000 or so clones detected, around 84% appear once; the ten largest clones hold around 2.7%. Blood samples were obtained at baseline, cycle 4 day 1, and cycle 7 day 1. This TCR came from an adult with an advanced solid tumor such as melanoma, head and neck, liver or kidney cancer. This specimen consisted of CD4+ or CD8+ T cells sorted from blood, obtained in a trial of the OX40 agonist ivuxolimab. The chain uses TRBV9 and TRBJ2-2, with 7 bases fitting TRBD2. As DNA, the CDR3 is TGTGCCAGCAGCGGGCGGGGGAAAGACACCGGGGAGCTGTTTTTT. Translation gives CASSGRGKDTGELFF.